This TCR beta chain was profiled in a study of CD8+ T cells in alopecia areata. Study-wide background: Patients received oral tofacitinib, 5 to 10 mg twice daily, for moderate-to-severe alopecia areata. Study-level results: Lesional scalp, notably in alopecia totalis/universalis, had clonality above that of normal scalp.

The treatment was: oral pan-JAK inhibitor, 5-10 mg twice daily. Extraction and reverse transcription of RNA yielded cDNA as the sequencing template. Using immunoSEQ multiplex PCR, the repertoire was profiled, and TCRdb retains in-frame clones only, with some absent. The sample records 95,000 to 100,000 clones, roughly three fifths being singletons. Concerning this clone itself: Its antigen is unknown.

The CDR3 covers 12 residues. Germline assignment: CDR1 MGHRA and CDR2 YSYEKL. V dropped 0 bases and J dropped 8 bases, with 7 bases sitting between them. This sequence originates from a human donor with alopecia areata. The chain has TRBV4-1 and TRBJ1-1; a weak D match, TRBD1 (6 bases). Sequenced here: CD8+ T cells sorted from blood, sampled at week 4, from a patient treated with tofacitinib. The CDR3 reads CASSQDGQEAFF. For the CDR3, the DNA is TGCGCCAGCAGCCAAGACGGACAGGAAGCTTTCTTT.